The clone carrying this T cell receptor beta chain showed up many times. Its specificity is not known. The entry originates in a study of blood T cells in healthy people across ages. General study points: Estimates drawn from one million T cells were deemed to understate diversity.

Caucasian, healthy and from Russia, the donors were aged between roughly 6 and 100. Approximately 9.2 milliliters was the volume of peripheral blood drawn from each donor. For the second PCR, which ran for about 6 to 11 cycles, a sample-barcoded 5' primer and a J-beta primer mix were used. TCRdb called the 5' RACE reads again in MiXCR, with one record for every CDR3 protein. The sample lists 730,000 or so distinct CDR3 sequences, 40% to 45% occurring once. J was trimmed by 2 bases and V by 1 base; bases with no gene match: 6. The length of the CDR3 is 15 residues. From germline, CDR1 is SGHKS and CDR2 YYEKEE (reference sequence).

This rearrangement joins TRBV5-5 to TRBJ2-7; TRBD1 aligns across 7 bases. This sequence was found in an elderly man in good health. Sequenced material: blood. CDR3 protein: CASSLTGTATYEQYF. The CDR3 nucleotides read TGTGCCAGCAGCTTGACCGGGACAGCAACCTACGAGCAGTACTTC.